This T cell receptor (beta chain) stems from a study of shared clonotypes between healthy human individuals. At the level of the study: There were three CD4 naive, three CD4 memory, two CD8 naive and one CD8 memory plates per donor. Study-wide results and caveats: Clonotypes not shared had lower generation probabilities than those common to all four donors. Sharing across four donors was highest in naive CD4 (roughly 5%) and lowest in memory CD8 (roughly 0.4%).

Remarks on this clone: The antigen is undetermined.

CD8 cells regarded as naive lacked CD45RO, were positively chosen for CCR7, and omitted terminally differentiated effector memory CD45RA+ cells. DNA at approximately 200 ng, 25,000 to 35,000 T cell genomes, went into sorted-subset replicate PCRs. The method was immunoSEQ multiplex PCR; TCRdb's version includes in-frame clones alone and lacks a portion of them. The top ten hold 1.5% to 2% of the sample, which has about 2.1 million clones, around 93% seen once. In germline, CDR1 is KGHSH, CDR2 LQKENI. The CDR3 length is 15 residues. With 6 bases removed from V and 0 bases from J, the gap between germline ends came to 13 bases.

The chain couples TRBV18 to TRBJ2-3; TRBD1 or TRBD2 may be the D gene (6 bases each). The TCR originated in a man aged 18 to 30 in good health. Some clones in this sample may be carry-over from other donors' samples. Sequencing was performed on naive CD8+ T cells from PBMCs. CDR3 nucleotides: TGTGCCAGCTCCCAGGGGACTTTTAGCACAGATACGCAGTATTTT. Its protein is CASSQGTFSTDTQYF.